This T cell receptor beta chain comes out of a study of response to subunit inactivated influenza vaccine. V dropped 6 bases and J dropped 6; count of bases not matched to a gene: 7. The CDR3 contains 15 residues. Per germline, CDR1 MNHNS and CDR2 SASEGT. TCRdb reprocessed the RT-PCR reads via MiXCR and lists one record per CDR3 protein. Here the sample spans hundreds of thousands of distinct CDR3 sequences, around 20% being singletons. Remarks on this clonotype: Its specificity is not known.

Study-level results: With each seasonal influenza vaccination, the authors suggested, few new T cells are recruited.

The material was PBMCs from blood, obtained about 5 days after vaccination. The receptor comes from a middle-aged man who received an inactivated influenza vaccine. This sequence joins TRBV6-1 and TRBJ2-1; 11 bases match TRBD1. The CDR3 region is CASRPGQGASNEQFF. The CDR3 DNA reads TGTGCCAGCAGACCCGGACAGGGGGCTAGCAATGAGCAGTTCTTC.